This T cell receptor (beta chain) was sequenced for a study of cytomegalovirus exposure and HLA in healthy donors. The PCR contained 60 Vbeta and 13 Jbeta primers. Clones were sequenced by immunoSEQ multiplex PCR, and TCRdb holds only the in-frame ones, with some missing. This sample's table has 130,000 or so clones. V lost 2 bases and J lost 9; bases outside the gene matches: 10. The CDR3 length is 16 residues. Per germline, CDR1 MNHEY and CDR2 SVGAGI. The TCR originated in a woman in her thirties or forties in good health and CMV-seronegative. This chain links TRBV6-5 with TRBJ1-6; 7 bases are shared with TRBD1. Sequencing was carried out using PBMCs. As DNA, the CDR3 is TGTGCCAGCAGTTACGAAGGGGGCTCCCAGGGTTCACCCCTCCACTTT. Translating gives CASSYEGGSQGSPLHF.